The 27 T cell receptor beta chains below all came from one sample that was sequenced in a study of shared clonotypes between healthy human individuals. Some clones are missing from TCRdb's copy, which holds only in-frame ones; the method was immunoSEQ multiplex PCR. This table has some 2.3 million clones, more than 80% appearing once. Sequenced input: naive CD4+ T cells from PBMCs. Subset specified: CD45RA+ positively selected. The receptors here all came from a man younger than 35 in good health. Some clones in this sample may be carry-over from other donors' samples.

V is TRBV28 and J is TRBJ1-1, with D possibly being TRBD1 (5 bases). The CDR3 spans 16 residues. Germline values: CDR1 MDHEN, CDR2 SYDVKM. The V end was cut by 10 bases, the J end by 0 bases, with 21 bases between. CDR3 nucleotide sequence: TGTGCCACCCTACGGGGACTACCAAGAATGAACACTGAAGCTTTCTTT. Translation: CATLRGLPRMNTEAFF.

As regards this clone: The sample holds other DNA sequences that translate to the same CDR3. This rearrangement joins TRBV7-3 to TRBJ1-1; maybe TRBD1 (5 bases). The V end was cut by 3 bases, the J end by 1 base, with 9 bases between. The CDR3 consists of 14 residues. Looked up from germline, CDR1 is SGHTA and CDR2 is FQGTGA. The CDR3 DNA is TGTGCCAGCAGCTTGGGGCCTACGAACACTGAAGCTTTCTTT. Translation: CASSLGPTNTEAFF.

The rearrangement links TRBV7-2 to TRBJ2-7; 8 bases map to TRBD2. This CDR3 region has 16 residues. CDR1 and CDR2 (germline): SGHTA, FQGNSA. The V gene end was trimmed by 5 bases and the J gene end by 3 bases; junction bases not matched to a gene: 12. CDR3 sequence: CASSLIAGPGHYEQYF. CDR3 sequence (DNA): TGTGCCAGCAGCCTAATAGCGGGGCCAGGGCACTACGAGCAGTACTTC.

The genes are TRBV6-8 and TRBJ2-3; a weak D match, TRBD1 (5 bases). CDR3 length: 8 residues. Trimming took off 11 bases at V and 11 bases at J, with 8 bases between the two ends. Germline-derived CDR1 and CDR2 are MNHGY and SAAAGT. The CDR3 is CAVQGQYF. CDR3 sequence (DNA): TGTGCCGTCCAGGGGCAGTATTTT.

Worth noting for this clone: Sequence at one end of the junction differs from germline and may be a read error. This sequence joins TRBV2 and TRBJ1-1; D is uncertain. There are 13 residues in the CDR3. Germline assignment: CDR1 SNHLY and CDR2 FYNNEI. CDR3 in amino acids: CTSRPILNTEAFF. The DNA for the CDR3 is TGTACCAGCAGACCAATCCTGAACACTGAAGCTTTCTTT.

This clone showed up just once. The V and J genes are TRBV5-1 and TRBJ2-7, with D perhaps TRBD2 (6 bases). This CDR3 is built from 13 residues. Germline V gene lookup returns CDR1 SGHRS and CDR2 YFSETQ. Trimming left V 5 bases short and J 1 base short, with 10 bases between. In DNA form, the CDR3 reads TGCGCCAGCAGGGTGGACTATTCCTACGAGCAGTACTTC. Translated: CASRVDYSYEQYF.

The chain has TRBV18 and TRBJ2-1, with 10 bases matching TRBD2. V trimming: 3 bases; J trimming: 8 bases; junction bases outside the gene matches: 10. The CDR3 length is 16 residues. Germline V lookup: CDR1 KGHSH, CDR2 LQKENI. CDR3: CASSPRELAGSDEQFF. The CDR3 nucleotides read TGTGCCAGCTCACCGAGAGAACTAGCGGGAAGTGATGAGCAGTTCTTC.

The V call is TRBV28, the J call TRBJ1-2; D gene ambiguous. The V end lost 4 bases, the J end lost 7 bases, and 7 bases lay between the germline ends. The germline V gene encodes CDR1 MDHEN and CDR2 SYDVKM. The CDR3 is made up of 11 amino acids. The CDR3 is CASSSETGYTF. DNA of the CDR3: TGTGCCAGCAGTTCGGAGACTGGCTACACCTTC.

This chain connects TRBV6-5 to TRBJ1-1; perhaps TRBD1 as D (5 bases). Trimming stripped 2 bases from V and 4 bases from J, with 14 bases between. CDR1 MNHEY and CDR2 SVGAGI come from the germline V gene. The CDR3 runs 15 residues. CDR3 DNA: TGTGCCAGCAGTTACGGGGCGCCGGGTTTCACTGAAGCTTTCTTT. Protein: CASSYGAPGFTEAFF.

This clone showed up just once. This chain links TRBV9 with TRBJ1-2; TRBD1 might be the D (5 bases). The germline CDR1 and CDR2 sequences are SGDLS and YYNGEE. V lost 0 bases, J lost 2 bases, and 14 bases lay in between. The CDR3 runs 16 residues. The CDR3 DNA is TGTGCCAGCAGCGTAGACCGTTATTGGGGGAACTATGGCTACACCTTC. It yields the protein CASSVDRYWGNYGYTF.

V is TRBV5-8 and J is TRBJ2-5, with 8 nucleotides matching TRBD1. V lost 0 bases, J lost 5 bases, and 12 bases stayed unmatched. In germline, CDR1 is SGHTS, CDR2 YDEGEE. The CDR3 spans 17 residues. The CDR3: CASSLALGTGRRETQYF. DNA of the CDR3: TGTGCCAGCAGCTTGGCCTTAGGGACAGGCCGGCGGGAGACCCAGTACTTC. Looking up the rest from reference TRBV5-8 and TRBJ2-5 gives the full variable domain: EAGVTQSPTHLIKTRGQQATLRCSPISGHTSVYWYQQALGLGLQFLLWYDEGEERNRGNFPPRFSGRQFPNYSSELNVNALELEDSALYLCASSLALGTGRRETQYFGPGTRLLVL.

This CDR3 reads CASSGQTGPQETQYF. The CDR3 nucleotides are TGTGCCAGCAGCGGCCAGACAGGGCCCCAAGAGACCCAGTACTTC. V gene TRBV9 combines with J gene TRBJ2-5; 7 positions match TRBD1. The junction had 6 bases not matched to a gene; V was cut back by 3 bases and J by 1 base. The CDR3 runs to 15 residues. Per the germline V gene, CDR1 is SGDLS and CDR2 is YYNGEE. The complete variable domain, with remaining parts taken from reference TRBV9 and TRBJ2-5, reads DSGVTQTPKHLITATGQRVTLRCSPRSGDLSVYWYQQSLDQGLQFLIQYYNGEERAKGNILERFSAQQFPDLHSELNLSSLELGDSALYFCASSGQTGPQETQYFGPGTRLLVL.

This chain links TRBV28 with TRBJ2-5, with 7 bases fitting TRBD1. The germline gives CDR1 MDHEN, CDR2 SYDVKM. This CDR3 comprises 15 residues. The trim removed 0 bases at V and 1 base at J, leaving 2 bases unmatched. CDR3 loop: CASSLWGTAQETQYF. CDR3 sequence (DNA): TGTGCCAGCAGTTTATGGGGGACAGCCCAAGAGACCCAGTACTTC.

The chain combines TRBV28 with TRBJ2-7; the match to TRBD1 covers 8 bases. The CDR3 consists of 15 residues. The V gene end was trimmed by 5 bases and the J gene end by 7 bases; junction bases not matched to a gene: 13. Germline CDR1 and CDR2: MDHEN and SYDVKM. DNA for the CDR3: TGTGCCAGCAGTACACCAAGGACAGGGAATACGGAGCAGTACTTC. It encodes CASSTPRTGNTEQYF.

This clone was seen just once. The chain couples TRBV27 to TRBJ1-4, with D hard to call. Per germline, CDR1 MNHEY and CDR2 SMNVEV (reference sequence). The CDR3 is 15 amino acids. V was shortened by 5 bases and J by 8 bases, with 18 bases between the two germline ends. Here the CDR3 DNA reads TGTGCCAGCAGTCTAGGGCCCACCCCGTTAGAAAAACTGTTTTTT. Translation gives CASSLGPTPLEKLFF.

CDR3 DNA sequence: TGCAGCGTTGAAGCTATGGGCGGGACGAACACCGGGGAGCTGTTTTTT. Translating gives CSVEAMGGTNTGELFF. This chain joins TRBV29-1 and TRBJ2-2; TRBD2 is a possible D gene (6 bases). The CDR3 loop spans 16 amino acids. CDR1 is SQVTM and CDR2 is ANQGSEA in the germline V gene. Trimming cost V 1 base and J 0 bases, with 12 bases left between them.

V is TRBV5-1 and J is TRBJ2-3; tentatively, D is TRBD1 or TRBD2 (5 bases each). V was cut by 3 bases and J by 4 bases, with 18 bases left in between. This CDR3 has 16 amino acids. CDR1 and CDR2 (germline): SGHRS, YFSETQ. The CDR3 DNA reads as TGCGCCAGCAGCTGGGGTTCGGGGCCTCGACCAGATACGCAGTATTTT. The encoded protein is CASSWGSGPRPDTQYF.

About this clone: One end of the junction varies from germline; a read error may be responsible. Written as DNA, the CDR3 is TGTGTCAGCCGCCCGGGTCAAGGGGACAGGGGAGGCGCCGGGGAGCTGTTTTTT. This translates into CVSRPGQGDRGGAGELFF. The J gene is TRBJ2-2, the V gene TRBV25-1; TRBD1 matches at 10 bases. CDR3 length: 18 residues. Germline V lookup: CDR1 MGHDK, CDR2 SYGVNS.

The chain joins TRBV28 to TRBJ2-7, with D possibly TRBD2 on 6 matching bases. The germline V gene has CDR1 MDHEN and CDR2 SYDVKM. This CDR3 is 12 amino acids long. With 6 bases removed from V and 6 bases from J, the gap between germline ends came to 12 bases. The CDR3 spells CASSRGLREQYF. The CDR3 nucleotides read TGTGCCAGCAGCCGGGGACTTCGCGAGCAGTACTTC.

The chain joins TRBV6-4 to TRBJ2-7; D may be TRBD1 or TRBD2 (5 bases each). Germline V gives CDR1 MRHNA, CDR2 SNTAGT. V was trimmed by 9 bases and J by 2 bases, leaving 14 bases between them. The CDR3 is 13 amino acids. This CDR3 reads CASPGTATYEQYF. CDR3 in DNA: TGTGCCAGTCCCGGGACGGCGACCTACGAGCAGTACTTC.

J is TRBJ2-7 and V is TRBV5-4; the match to TRBD2 covers 11 bases. The V gene end was trimmed by 4 bases and the J gene end by 1 base; junction bases not matched to a gene: 7. The CDR3 runs to 16 residues. Germline lookup yields CDR1 SGHNT and CDR2 YYREEE (reference sequence). CDR3 sequence (DNA): TGTGCCAGCAGCCGAGGCGGGACTAGCGGATCCTACGAGCAGTACTTC. This translates into CASSRGGTSGSYEQYF.

V is TRBV7-2 and J is TRBJ2-2; possibly TRBD1 or TRBD2 for D (5 bases each). CDR3 length: 15 residues. With 5 bases removed from V and 0 bases from J, the gap between germline ends came to 10 bases. In germline, CDR1 is SGHTA, CDR2 FQGNSA. CDR3 DNA: TGTGCCAGCAGCCCCCGGGGCGCGAACACCGGGGAGCTGTTTTTT. Its protein product is CASSPRGANTGELFF.

The gene calls are TRBV6-5 and TRBJ1-5; unclear D gene. Trimming left V 6 bases short and J 4 bases short, with 1 base between. CDR1 MNHEY and CDR2 SVGAGI come from the germline V gene. The CDR3 has 10 amino acids. CDR3 sequence reads: CASRNQPQHF. The CDR3 DNA sequence: TGTGCCAGCAGAAATCAGCCCCAGCATTTT.

The chain links TRBV5-8 to TRBJ2-6; 8 bases align to TRBD1. Trimming at V came to 3 bases and at J to 0 bases, leaving 2 bases not matched to a gene. CDR3 size: 16 residues. Germline V CDR1 and CDR2: SGHTS, YDEGEE. Written as DNA, the CDR3 is TGTGCCAGCAGCTGGACAGGGACCTCTGGGGCCAACGTCCTGACTTTC. Its translation is CASSWTGTSGANVLTF.

This chain connects TRBV10-3 to TRBJ1-2; D uncertain. The CDR3 is 13 amino acids. V dropped 2 bases and J dropped 6 bases, with 10 bases sitting between them. Germline CDR1 is ENHRY and CDR2 is SYGVKD. DNA of the CDR3: TGTGCCATCAGTGAGCGCTCCGCAGATGGCTACACCTTC. This encodes CAISERSADGYTF.

DNA for the CDR3: TGTGCCATCAGTGATGCCGGGACAGGGTCTGGGGCCGCCTACGAGCAGTACTTC. Amino acid sequence: CAISDAGTGSGAAYEQYF. The J gene is TRBJ2-7, the V gene TRBV10-3, with TRBD1 matching over 9 bases. This CDR3 spans 18 amino acids. CDR1 is ENHRY and CDR2 is SYGVKD in the germline V gene. Trimming took 3 bases from V and 2 from J; bases not matched to a gene: 14.

The chain couples TRBV10-3 to TRBJ2-3; D not resolved. In germline, CDR1 is ENHRY, CDR2 SYGVKD. V dropped 5 bases and J dropped 4 bases, with 7 bases sitting between them. The CDR3 consists of 12 residues. CDR3 loop: CAISMNPDTQYF. In DNA form, the CDR3 reads TGTGCCATCAGTATGAATCCAGATACGCAGTATTTT.